This T cell receptor (beta chain) was obtained from a study of T-cell memory formation after mild COVID-19. The V end was cut by 4 bases, the J end by 6 bases, with 10 bases between. Looked up from germline, CDR1 is LGHNA and CDR2 is YSLEER. This CDR3 is 12 amino acids long. In this sample, this clonotype turned up many times. Its specificity is unknown. Whole-study findings and limits: A second wave of clones peaked on day 37, and their SARS-CoV-2 specificity went unconfirmed.

MiXCR, applied by TCRdb to the 5' RACE reads, yields one record per CDR3 protein. The repertoire has 200,000 to 300,000 distinct CDR3 sequences, approximately 16% of them found once; the top ten carry around 23%. This chain joins TRBV4-3 and TRBJ2-7; no reliable D call. Input material: PBMCs or a T cell subset sorted from them (not recorded which). The TCR was taken from a man aged 18 to 30 who had mild COVID-19 (a few samples of this study predate the infection). Cell type and time point are not known. The CDR3 DNA is TGCGCCAGCAGCCTTCCACCTCCCGAGCAGTACGTC. It is translated as CASSLPPPEQYV.